Presented here are 5 T cell receptor beta chains from one specimen sequenced in a study of identical twins (dated by TCRdb to the mid-2010s). Receptors were amplified or captured by 5' RACE. The instrument given in TCRdb is Illumina HiSeq 2000. TCRdb's own reprocessing of the public reads used fastp at Q25 and MiXCR and kept productive beta chains. Each entry is one CDR3 protein sequence, shown with its most common DNA and genes. This sample holds about 530,000 distinct CDR3 sequences; around 15% were observed only once. The top ten hold roughly 0.4% of the sample. Another study also made use of these data, one on yellow fever vaccine responses in identical twins.

Source material: CD4+ T cells sorted from blood. These receptor sequences come from a woman between 18 and 29 years old in good health.

This chain joins TRBV7-2 and TRBJ2-7; D is uncertain. Germline loops: CDR1 SGHTA, CDR2 FQGNSA. This CDR3 spans 11 amino acids. V was cut by 2 bases and J by 7 bases, with 6 bases left in between. CDR3 sequence: CASSLRKEQYF. The DNA for the CDR3 is TGTGCCAGCAGCTTAAGGAAGGAGCAGTACTTC. Full variable domain (rest looked up from reference TRBV7-2 and TRBJ2-7): GAGVSQSPSNKVTEKGKDVELRCDPISGHTALYWYRQSLGQGLEFLIYFQGNSAPDKSGLPSDRFSAERTGGSVSTLTIQRTQQEDSAVYLCASSLRKEQYFGPGTRLTVT.

This clonotype was counted between two and nine times. This chain uses TRBV9 with TRBJ1-1; TRBD1 matches at 7 bases. V shed 0 bases and J 1 base; nucleotides not matched to a gene: 6. Germline V gives CDR1 SGDLS, CDR2 YYNGEE. The CDR3 runs 16 residues. The CDR3 loop reads CASSVDERGRNTEAFF. The CDR3 DNA is TGTGCCAGCAGCGTAGACGAGAGGGGGCGGAACACTGAAGCTTTCTTT.

The genes are TRBV15 and TRBJ1-2; D is undetermined. Germline-derived CDR1 and CDR2 are LNHNV and YYDKDF (reference sequence). This CDR3 contains 13 residues. V was trimmed by 8 bases and J by 5 bases, leaving 15 bases between them. In DNA, the CDR3 is TGTGCCACCGAGGACCGCCCCCTTTATGGCTACACCTTC. Protein: CATEDRPLYGYTF.

This clonotype was seen at least ten times. V usage is TRBV7-9 and J usage is TRBJ2-3; 8 positions match TRBD1. Unmatched junction bases numbered 8, after V lost 5 bases and J lost 4 bases. The germline CDR1 and CDR2 sequences are SEHNR and FQNEAQ (reference sequence). The CDR3 extends over 15 amino acids. The CDR3 DNA is TGTGCCAGCAGCACCCGGGACAGGTTTTCAGATACGCAGTATTTT. Protein sequence: CASSTRDRFSDTQYF.

V usage is TRBV4-1 and J usage is TRBJ1-4; TRBD1 agrees at 11 bases. This CDR3 contains 15 residues. V lost 0 bases and J lost 8; bases outside the gene matches: 2. CDR1 and CDR2 (germline): MGHRA, YSYEKL. CDR3 coding DNA: TGCGCCAGCAGCCAAGAGGACAGGGGGCGGGAAAAACTGTTTTTT. Encoded protein: CASSQEDRGREKLFF.